This T cell receptor (beta chain) was obtained from a study of T cell responses to AZD1222 COVID-19 vaccine. Study results and caveats: Most donors were white British and more were female, and clonal diversity was possibly underestimated. No repertoire was sampled before or during the peak T cell response, only after it. Nearly half of spike-specific TCRs reportedly target unmutated variant regions. Baseline serostatus was positive in only six AZD1222 recipients.

The CDR3 runs 13 residues. Germline CDR1 and CDR2: MNHNY and SVGAGI (reference sequence). V lost 8 bases and J 3 bases, leaving 12 bases between the germline ends. Details on this clone: No antigen is known for it.

The assay was immunoSEQ multiplex PCR, and TCRdb's table has in-frame clones only and misses some. The table lists 65,000 to 80,000 clones, more than 75% of them singletons. The chain employs TRBV6-6 and TRBJ2-3; a weak D match, TRBD2 (6 bases). The starting material was peripheral blood, obtained 28 days after the second dose of the MenACWY control vaccine. The sequence came from an adult who received the MenACWY meningococcal vaccine as a control. DNA for the CDR3: TGTGCCAGCGCAGGGAGGACTACAGATACGCAGTATTTT. This codes for CASAGRTTDTQYF.